This T cell receptor beta chain appears in the sequencing data of a study of cytomegalovirus exposure and HLA in healthy donors (dated by TCRdb to 2016 to 2017). Broadly, across the study: An earlier analysis of fewer than 750 of the donors reported about 280 Gb of sequence data and 117 million unique TCR beta sequences obtained from 150 million to 200 million T cells. An earlier analysis of roughly 600 of the donors used high-throughput TCR beta sequencing to judge whether each TCR beta V gene segment behaved as functional or pseudogenic. A later genetic analysis used genome-wide SNP genotypes for 398 of the 666 donors, treating that subset as a discovery cohort. The study combined high-throughput TCR immunosequencing, statistical association of individual TCRs with disease status, and machine learning to predict cytomegalovirus infection status. All discovery cohort repertoires had been generated using a single sequencing platform. Alongside the repertoire data, information on donor age, sex, ethnicity and CMV serostatus was compiled. Because of strong linkage in the cohort, four to six DR-DQ haplotypes were treated as single units for association and clustering. Along with the roughly 700-subject first cohort, a separate validation cohort of over a hundred different subjects was used. A later analysis re-analyzed previously published TCR beta repertoires from 550 to 700 donors and added high-resolution HLA genotyping to study TCR occurrence patterns. The study used immunosequencing to profile the T cell repertoires of several hundred subjects and linked those repertoires to cytomegalovirus serostatus. Typing coverage varied by locus: roughly 629-640 donors for A, B, C, DRB1 and DQB1; approximately 500 for DQA1; over 600 for DPA1; under 490 for DPB1. Of the 300 to 400 genotyped donors, approximately 83% fell in the genetic ancestry cluster associated with self-reported Caucasian donors. On average, 235,054 unique TCR beta nucleotide sequences were sequenced per donor among 300 to 500 genotyped donors of the cohort, with 15% to 20% of those sequences being non-productive. In the later analysis, no new phenotypic data were used to find candidate immune exposures; instead, reliance was placed on TCR beta sequences and their occurrence across donors. The study was designed to test whether signatures of past pathogen exposure could be identified by cataloging public T cell receptors. An early release covering more than 500 HLA-typed donors comprised approximately 300 gigabases of sequencing data and tens of millions of unique TCR sequences. HLA typing covered class I and class II loci at four-digit resolution.

The cohort was made up of about 670 healthy bone marrow donors. Cohort members were all nominally healthy when sampled, although unrecorded immune exposures were likely present. The donor tested CMV seronegative and was one of the 352 seronegative cohort members. A peripheral blood sample was provided by each donor, and peripheral blood mononuclear cells were used for TCR beta sequencing. Genomic DNA was extracted from the blood cell samples with the Qiagen DNeasy Blood Extraction Kit. Libraries were prepared through the immunoSEQ multiplex PCR assay. A mixture of 60 forward primers for TCR Vbeta segments and 13 reverse primers for TCR Jbeta segments was used in the multiplex PCR. A multiplex PCR assay on genomic DNA amplified the CDR3 region of rearranged TCR beta genes. On the Illumina HiSeq System, the amplified TCR beta libraries were sequenced as 87-base-pair reads. On the authors' methods: In a later analysis, roughly 80 million unique TCR beta chains were counted across the 650 to 700 repertoires, and about 10 million of these chains were shared by at least two donors. Raw reads were error-corrected and collapsed into unique sequences by a nearest-neighbor algorithm in which closely related sequences were merged to remove PCR and sequencing errors. To assign V, D and J gene segments, CDR3 sequences were aligned to IMGT reference sequences. For a sequence to be retained, a match of at least six nucleotides to both a V gene segment and a J gene segment was required. A rearrangement counted as productive if the CDR3 had no stop codons and remained in frame with V and J, and every other rearrangement counted as non-productive. CDR3 was defined by IMGT convention, running from the second conserved V-encoded cysteine to the conserved J-encoded phenylalanine. In an earlier analysis of approximately 590 of the donors, sequences lacking an unambiguous match to a single V gene segment were excluded. In an earlier analysis of a few hundred of the donors, V segments were called functional above 56.7% productive rearrangements and were called segregating when the between-donor standard deviation exceeded 5%. A statistical classification framework was developed to diagnose cytomegalovirus status using the catalog of TCR beta chain sequences. A later analysis assigned V and J genes by comparing TCR nucleotide sequences with IMGT/GENE-DB human TR gene sequences. The TCRdist pipeline was used in a later analysis to assign CDR3 sequences and most-parsimonious VDJ recombination scenarios. In a later analysis, each TCR beta chain was defined by its CDR3 amino acid sequence together with its V-gene family, and reads lacking a unique V-gene family were excluded. A later analysis removed roughly 590 highly shared, low-generation-probability nucleotide sequences to deal with suspected cross-contamination and a sequencing artifact. In a later analysis, a clonal expansion index was calculated for each public chain from normalized within-repertoire ranks of inferred template counts. In a later analysis, generation probabilities were computed with a VDJ recombination model fitted to out-of-frame rearrangements, and the resulting probabilities were checked against IGoR. In a later analysis, TCR-TCR, TCR-HLA and TCR-CMV co-occurrence was scored with hypergeometric tests, and a repertoire-size bias correction was applied to TCR pairs. False discovery rates were estimated in a later analysis by permuting HLA or CMV assignments 20 times. In a later analysis, co-occurring TCRs were grouped with DBSCAN, and TCRdist sequence similarity was added when clustering was performed within HLA-allele-positive subsets. Repertoires with fewer than 30,000 or more than 120,000 public chains, plus five repertoires with anomalous nucleotide sharing, were excluded from co-occurrence clustering. TCRdb took this table from immuneACCESS and kept in-frame rearrangements with V and J called. Such tables lack part of the clones; where checked against another copy, unresolved V genes explain under half of the gap, and the rest is unexplained. The D gene and trimming were derived from the DNA, and the V and J assignments and clone size from that table. The sample table on file contains roughly 84,000 clones. The top ten constitute more than 0.45% of the sample.

Via the germline V gene (reference sequence), CDR1 is SEHNR and CDR2 FQNEAQ. The germline V and J ends show losses of 5 bases and 5 bases respectively, and no gene match explains 3 bases of the junction. Measured from the cysteine to the phenylalanine, the CDR3 is 15 residues long. Just CDR3 DNA is preserved here, 45 bases in frame from base 1. On the study overall, not on this receptor specifically: A cluster of highly shared sequence variants was judged likely to be a technical artifact of the sequencing pipeline. A later analysis found that TCR association rates varied across HLA loci, with DRB1 alleles showing the most associated TCRs and HLA-C alleles the fewest. A few of the identified cytomegalovirus-associated TCR beta chains were confirmed in vitro to be specific for cytomegalovirus antigens. In a later genetic analysis, fewer N-insertions in productive TCRs were reported among donors in an Asian-associated ancestry cluster than the roughly 710-donor mean. In a later analysis, several top co-occurrence clusters were reported to appear linked to parvovirus B19, influenza, CMV and Epstein-Barr virus. In the study, approximately 160 TCR beta chains were listed as associated with cytomegalovirus. Some IMGT-functional V segments, including TRBV6-2 and TRBV6-3, could not be told apart with the 87-base-pair reads, so those segments were excluded. The only immune exposure information available for the cohort was CMV serostatus. V-gene and J-gene trimming of TCR beta chains was associated with a missense DCLRE1C variant in a later genetic analysis, and the association was replicated in an independent cohort. Strong co-occurrence of HLA alleles, especially DR and DQ, made assigning TCR associations to individual alleles difficult. Specific HLA alleles were associated with 15,000 to 20,000 TCR beta sequences at a false discovery rate of 0.05 in a later analysis. Presence/absence analyses assumed roughly uniform sequencing depth across donors, an assumption that may not hold. In an earlier analysis of approximately 590 of the donors, most TCR beta V segments were observed in productive rearrangements about 87% or about 30% of the time, broadly matching IMGT annotations. The cohort was sequenced for TCR beta chains only, and without alpha or paired-chain data the features that could be detected were limited. In a later analysis, HLA-associated TCR beta chains were found to be more clonally expanded and to have lower generation probabilities than equally common non-associated chains. Correlated functional status among segregating V segments might be attributable to linkage disequilibrium, but an unknown experimental factor could not be ruled out. The earlier analysis of 587 of the donors excluded some 15 rarely observed V segments, including chromosome 9 orphons, because counts were too low. In a later analysis, most CMV-associated TCR beta chains were found to appear HLA-restricted, with HLA associations seemingly driven largely by CMV exposure. The authors suggested that the approach could potentially be extended to other disease states and immunological phenotypes. The classifier was reported to diagnose cytomegalovirus status with high specificity and sensitivity in both the original cohort and the validation cohort. Across donors, most TCR sequences were observed very rarely, whereas some public TCRs were present in many individuals. A further reported finding was that TCR beta sequences accurately predicted the HLA-A and HLA-B alleles for most subjects in the first cohort. Because HLA typing was missing for some donors at each locus, association tests included only the typed subset.

Comment on this clone: Its target antigen remains unknown.

The rearrangement joined TRBV7-9 to TRBJ2-2, and 12 bases in between align with TRBD1. The specimen sequenced was PBMCs. This clonotype was sampled from a man aged 45-65 years in good health and CMV-seronegative. DNA sequence: TGTGCCAGCAGCCCGGGACAGGGGGCGACCGGGGAGCTGTTTTTT. Its amino acids are CASSPGQGATGELFF.